The clone carrying this T cell receptor (beta chain) was recorded only once. No antigen is known for it. The trim removed 1 base at V and 4 bases at J, leaving 3 bases unmatched. CDR1 is SEHNR, CDR2 FQNEAQ, per germline (reference sequence). The length of the CDR3 is 15 residues. This sample was taken from a study of OX40 agonist ivuxolimab in advanced cancers. Study-wide results and caveats: CD4+ and CD8+ blood T cells expanded clonally by week 6 at 0.1 to 3.0 mg/kg.

Data came from immunoSEQ multiplex PCR; TCRdb stores just in-frame clones and leaves some out. The table lists 100,000 to 150,000 clones, around 90% of them singletons. The clonotype comes from an adult with an advanced solid tumor such as melanoma, head and neck, liver or kidney cancer. The chain couples TRBV7-9 to TRBJ2-3, with 9 nucleotides matching TRBD1. Specimen: CD4+ or CD8+ T cells sorted from blood, collected in a trial of the OX40 agonist ivuxolimab. The CDR3 sequence: CASSLDRGLADTQYF. CDR3 coding DNA: TGTGCCAGCAGCTTAGACAGGGGGCTCGCAGATACGCAGTATTTT.